The clone carrying this T cell receptor (beta chain) was seen ten or more times. TCRdb reanalysed the PCR reads using MiXCR and keeps one entry per CDR3 protein. Of more than 250,000 distinct CDR3 sequences listed, about 20% are singletons. This sample was taken from a study of molecular identifiers for immune sequencing clone quantification. Across the study: In replicates, RNA from roughly 20,000 or 100,000 naive CD8 cells was split five ways, four sequenced.

The CDR3 has 14 amino acids. V gave up 4 bases and J gave up 4 bases, with 13 bases separating them. Germline CDR1 and CDR2: SGHTA and FQGNSA. This receptor was taken from a human donor in good health. Some libraries in this study had Jurkat cell RNA spiked in. The rearrangement uses TRBV7-2 and TRBJ1-1; tentatively, D is TRBD1 (6 bases). The sequencing sample was made of naive CD8+ T cells from blood, with Jurkat cell RNA spiked in. The sample's subset: FACS-sorted CD8+CD4-CCR7+CD45RA+ naive T cells. Here the CDR3 reads CASSSSGGPTEAFF. The CDR3 DNA is TGTGCCAGCAGCTCATCCGGGGGGCCCACTGAAGCTTTCTTT. The complete variable domain, with remaining parts taken from reference TRBV7-2 and TRBJ1-1, reads GAGVSQSPSNKVTEKGKDVELRCDPISGHTALYWYRQSLGQGLEFLIYFQGNSAPDKSGLPSDRFSAERTGGSVSTLTIQRTQQEDSAVYLCASSSSGGPTEAFFGQGTRLTVV.